The TCR beta chain described here comes from a study of T cell responses to AZD1222 COVID-19 vaccine (dated by TCRdb to the early 2020s). About the full investigation: TCR sequencing covered 233 trial participants: 200 to 220 given two doses of AZD1222 and approximately 25 given two doses of MenACWY control vaccine. Enrollment into the trials was organized by age into subgroups of 18-55, 56-69 and 70-plus years, and those subgroups contained roughly 150, 30 and 60 TCR-sequenced participants, respectively.

The CDR3 regions of human TCRbeta chains were analyzed by immunosequencing. Per the authors' processing: TCRs in the repertoires were matched against a reference library of SARS-CoV-2-specific TCRs that had been generated with the MIRA antigen-specificity platform. Breadth was defined as the fraction of unique TCRs that were SARS-CoV-2-associated, and depth was defined as the fraction of total T cells that were SARS-CoV-2-associated. Using the MIRA data, each spike-specific TCR was mapped to the spike region that the TCR reacts to and placed in a CD4 or CD8 class. Log10-transformed breadth and depth values were compared by one-way ANOVA with Sidak's multiple comparisons tests. Drawn from immuneACCESS, this table holds only the in-frame rearrangements with V and J called that TCRdb kept. Clones are partly lost; checked studies trace under half to an unresolved V gene and leave the rest unexplained. V and J calls and clone size are as listed in that table; D and trimming were resolved from the DNA. The sample table contains about 160,000 clones; only one count was recorded for around 94% of them. Clones ranked in the top ten supply under 6% of the sample.

Spanning cysteine to phenylalanine, the CDR3 consists of 17 amino acids. Solely the CDR3 DNA is kept, with 51 bases framed from the first base. The germline ends are 15 bases apart after V is trimmed by 0 bases and J by 2 bases. The germline V gene provides CDR1 MGHRA and CDR2 YSYEKL. The sample's time point label, decoded: about 28 days (+/-7) after the second vaccine dose. AZD1222 recipients given second doses at about 4 weeks or at about 12 weeks were pooled, since spike-specific TCR depth and breadth were not found to differ between the two schedules. Samples from vaccinated people were obtained from the UK trials COV001 and COV002, which included a single-blind randomized controlled phase 2/3 trial of AZD1222 (ChAdOx1 nCoV-19) in healthy adults. Trial participant PBMC samples were collected at day 0 and day 28 after the second dose for TCRbeta chain sequencing. The paper as a whole reports these results and caveats: Because no day 14 peak-response samples were available, the repertoires could be characterized only after the peak T cell response. Participants were mostly white British, with more females than males. The authors suggested clonal diversity may have been underestimated. Reportedly, almost half of the unique spike-specific TCRs recognized epitopes lying outside the regions that are mutated in the B.1.351 and B.1.1.7 variants. Vaccine-associated CD4 TCRs spanned the whole spike protein, with dominant responses in regions 160-218 and 743-854. Conclusions about previously exposed vaccinees are limited because only a handful of AZD1222 recipients were SARS-CoV-2 seropositive at baseline. Spike-specific TCR breadth and depth rose significantly after two AZD1222 doses compared with day 0 and with MenACWY recipients. The 56-69-year group was small, and its depth increase did not reach significance, likely because of low power.

As concerns this clone: Its antigen is currently not known. No clone much larger than this one lies a single base away; base qualities are absent.

The V gene is TRBV4-1 and the J gene is TRBJ2-3, and perhaps TRBD2 as D gene, on 6 matching bases. This clonotype originated in an adult who received the AZD1222 COVID-19 vaccine. Sequences were derived from peripheral blood, sampled 28 days after the second AZD1222 dose. The CDR3 protein is CASSQDWLAEPTDTQYF. The DNA reads as follows: TGCGCCAGCAGCCAAGATTGGTTAGCGGAACCCACAGATACGCAGTATTTT.